This TCR beta chain was observed in a study of identical twins (dated by TCRdb to 2016 to 2017). For context, the study as a whole: To test whether fetal clonotypes persist, this study deep-sequenced TCR alpha and beta repertoires from monozygotic twins, from unrelated adults of various ages, and from cord blood. To rule out contamination, the twin experiments were replicated at different times with different library preparation protocols.

Only healthy Caucasian donors were included. Three pairs of female monozygotic twins, all aged about 18 to 29 years, were included in the twin cohort. CD4+ and CD8+ T cell populations were isolated with positive isolation kits from Invitrogen. From cysteine to phenylalanine, the CDR3 is 15 amino acids long. CDR3 DNA only is kept here, 45 bases in frame from base 1. A distance of 15 bases separates the germline ends of V and J, which lose 6 bases and 1 base respectively. Taken from the germline V gene, the CDR1 and CDR2 loops are ENHRY and SYGVKD. The library was obtained by 5' RACE. Sequencing took place on an Illumina HiSeq 2000. Template switching added a universal primer binding site, and the final cDNA carried a unique molecular identifier that allowed TCR cDNA molecules to be counted accurately. Specific primers in the conserved constant-segment region were used to synthesize first-strand cDNA for TCR alpha and beta chains. To control for contamination, every cDNA library carried two barcodes: a SMART-Mk sample barcode plus Illumina barcodes. TruSeq adapter sequences and Illumina sample barcodes were added in two successive PCR steps. TCR alpha and beta cDNA libraries were sequenced on the Illumina HiSeq platform with custom primers. Regarding the original processing steps: MiGEC processed the raw reads to extract unique molecular identifiers, while MiXCR was used to determine the CDR3 positions. Recombination models were inferred per individual with the repgenHMM and IGoR tools using an EM algorithm. Shared clonotype analysis was performed with the tcR package in R, normalizing sharing by the product of cloneset sizes. To study raw recombination free of thymic and clonal selection effects, out-of-frame nonproductive sequences were analyzed. In-frame beta chains were kept once TCRdb had trimmed the public reads at Q25 with fastp and called clones with MiXCR. Rows are combined by CDR3 protein, so each entry shows the most common genes and DNA. The V and J calls were determined by TCRdb, not by the authors. Present in this sample are about 520,000 distinct CDR3 sequences, around 20% of which were seen just once. The ten largest account for around 0.91% of the sample.

On this clonotype itself: Its target antigen remains unknown. Base qualities are missing; no much larger clone stands one base away.

Results the study describes overall, beyond this receptor: Zero-insertion analyses could be partly confounded by invariant T cells such as MAIT and iNKT, although diverse VJ usage argued against such confounding for most clonotypes. Because the same donors could not be followed over many years, conclusions were based on cross-sectional statistical analysis. Compared with coincidental sharing between unrelated individuals, an excess of low generation-probability sequences was observed among out-of-frame TCR alpha sequences shared between twins. A weaker excess of twin sharing was found in beta out-of-frame sequences because the signal-to-noise ratio was lowered by fewer shared sequences. In monozygotic twins, out-of-frame TCR alpha sharing was systematically underestimated by recombination models, although the models agreed with sharing between unrelated individuals. Fewer insertions were carried by abundant cord blood beta clonotypes, a similar but weaker trend appeared in young adult naive repertoires, and no such trend appeared in memory repertoires.

The same data also went into a second study, on T cells expressing NK-cell markers. The second investigation adds: Three sorted T-cell subsets (CD3+CD56+NKG2C+, CD3+CD56+NKG2C- and CD3+CD56-NKG2C+) from 8 or 9 donors had their TCR beta-chain repertoires profiled. Seven of the eight sequenced donors were HCMV-seropositive and one was HCMV-seronegative. In several experiments an anti-gammadeltaTCR antibody was added to restrict sorting to alphabetaTCR-expressing T cells. In about 6 donors, the dominant CD3+CD56+NKG2C+ clonotypes were found to rank among the top 10 CD8+ clonotypes and to make up about 1.0-7.5% of CD8+ T cells. Those dominant clonotypes were again the most abundant among CD3+CD56-NKG2C+ cells in a handful of donors, at roughly 25-60.1%. Whether the expanded NKG2C-expressing T cell clones were specific for HCMV antigens remained unclear. The eight sequenced donors were randomly selected healthy volunteers, three men and five women. To determine HCMV serostatus, a commercial ELISA kit was used to detect HCMV-specific IgG in serum. MIGEC handled demultiplexing of the reads and grouping by UMI, while MiTCR was used to assemble and quantify clonotypes. Only TCR cDNA sequences supported by at least two reads were kept to exclude erroneous sequences. Downstream repertoire analysis used the tcR package, and clonotypes were matched across fractions by CDR3 nucleotide sequence plus V segment. VDJmatch was used to annotate antigen specificity against VDJdb, with one amino acid substitution in CDR3 allowed.

What was sequenced was CD4+ T cells sorted from blood. The chain is made from TRBV10-3 and TRBJ1-2; the D gene cannot be resolved reliably. The source is a woman in her late teens or twenties in good health. The nucleotide sequence reads TGTGCCATCAGCATCTCAGGACCCGTTAACTATGGCTACACCTTC. The translation is CAISISGPVNYGYTF.